Listed below are T cell receptor beta chains from one sample, sequenced in a study of T cell responses to AZD1222 COVID-19 vaccine. TCRdb keeps only in-frame clones here, not all; method: immunoSEQ multiplex PCR. Among 110,000 to 150,000 clones listed, under 95% were seen once. The material sequenced was peripheral blood, taken on day 0 of AZD1222 vaccination. The receptors derive from an adult in good health. The CDR3 runs from the conserved cysteine through the conserved F or W. The D gene is left open where the match is weak. Some rows mark clone size as missing; the rest say once, few, many or name a class of expanded clone.

clone size,V gene,D gene,J gene,CDR3 protein,CDR3 DNA
NA,TRBV9,TRBD1,TRBJ1-6,CASSAHGQGMSSPLHF,TGTGCCAGCAGCGCCCACGGACAGGGAATGAGTTCACCCCTCCACTTT
NA,TRBV12-3/TRBV12-4,TRBD1,TRBJ1-1,CASSLGTGKAFF,TGTGCCAGCAGTTTAGGGACAGGAAAAGCTTTCTTT
NA,TRBV18,NA,TRBJ1-1,CASSPPAGKVVTEAFF,TGTGCCAGCTCACCACCGGCGGGCAAGGTAGTGACTGAAGCTTTCTTT
NA,TRBV19,NA,TRBJ1-6,CASQESYSPLHF,TGTGCCAGTCAGGAGAGTTATTCACCCCTCCACTTT
once,TRBV18,NA,TRBJ2-1,CASSPVSYNEQFF,TGTGCCAGCTCACCTGTCTCCTACAATGAGCAGTTCTTC
NA,TRBV19,TRBD1,TRBJ1-5,CASSIDRGPTQPQHF,TGTGCCAGTAGTATCGACAGGGGACCCACTCAGCCCCAGCATTTT
NA,TRBV7-3,NA,TRBJ2-3,CATSLTGGQTDTQYF,TGTGCCACCAGCTTAACCGGGGGCCAGACAGATACGCAGTATTTT
NA,TRBV4-3,NA,TRBJ1-1,CASSQARDTEAFF,TGCGCCAGCAGCCAAGCCCGGGACACTGAAGCTTTCTTT
NA,TRBV15,TRBD1,TRBJ1-4,CATALIGGFEKLFF,TGTGCCACCGCCCTCATAGGGGGCTTTGAAAAACTGTTTTTT
NA,TRBV13,TRBD1,TRBJ1-5,CASSQGQVRNQPQHF,TGTGCCAGCAGCCAAGGACAGGTTAGGAATCAGCCCCAGCATTTT
once,TRBV7-3,TRBD2,TRBJ2-1,CASSLSPSGGANEQFF,TGTGCCAGCAGCTTAAGCCCCAGCGGGGGGGCCAATGAGCAGTTCTTC
NA,TRBV4-3,NA,TRBJ2-5,CASSDSLAGETQYF,TGCGCCAGCAGCGATTCTCTAGCTGGAGAGACCCAGTACTTC
NA,TRBV30,NA,TRBJ1-4,CAGRGQLNHPGKLFF,TGTGCCGGTAGAGGGCAGCTCAACCACCCAGGAAAACTGTTTTTT
once,TRBV4-1,NA,TRBJ1-2,CASSQGRTYGYTF,TGCGCCAGCAGCCAAGGCCGGACCTATGGCTACACCTTC
NA,TRBV18,NA,TRBJ1-2,CASSPGRIIYGYTF,TGTGCCAGCTCACCAGGCAGGATTATCTATGGCTACACCTTC
NA,TRBV19,TRBD1,TRBJ2-7,CASSIGGQVNADYEQYF,TGTGCCAGTAGTATAGGGGGACAGGTTAACGCTGACTACGAGCAGTACTTC
NA,TRBV4-1,NA,TRBJ2-5,CASSDPIQETQYF,TGCGCCAGCAGTGACCCGATACAAGAGACCCAGTACTTC
once,TRBV27,TRBD1,TRBJ2-7,CASSPRDSTYEQYF,TGTGCCAGCAGCCCCAGGGACAGCACCTACGAGCAGTACTTC
once,TRBV4-3,TRBD2,TRBJ2-5,CASSLTSGGWGGETQYF,TGCGCCAGCAGCCTGACTAGCGGGGGTTGGGGTGGTGAGACCCAGTACTTC
NA,TRBV7-2,NA,TRBJ1-2,CASSARTTVSYGYTF,TGTGCCAGCAGCGCTCGAACGACAGTAAGCTATGGCTACACCTTC
NA,TRBV4-2,TRBD2,TRBJ2-1,CASIKERGYNEQFF,TGTGCCAGCATCAAGGAGCGGGGGTACAATGAGCAGTTCTTC
few,TRBV28,NA,TRBJ1-2,CASSWTHGGYTF,TGTGCCAGCAGTTGGACACATGGGGGCTACACCTTC
few,TRBV13,NA,TRBJ2-7,CASSLRQGWQYF,TGTGCCAGCAGCTTAAGGCAGGGATGGCAGTACTTC
NA,TRBV19,NA,TRBJ2-7,CASSIGAGTSYEQYF,TGTGCCAGTAGTATAGGAGCAGGGACTTCCTACGAGCAGTACTTC
NA,TRBV19,NA,TRBJ1-3,CASSPVGVKPTGNTIYF,TGTGCCAGTAGTCCAGTGGGGGTTAAGCCTACTGGAAACACCATATATTTT
NA,TRBV5-6,NA,TRBJ1-3,CASSLAMGSAGNTIYF,TGTGCCAGCAGCTTGGCTATGGGAAGTGCTGGAAACACCATATATTTT
few,TRBV27,NA,TRBJ1-2,CASSPQDRVYGYTF,TGTGCCAGCAGTCCCCAGGACAGAGTTTATGGCTACACCTTC
once,TRBV7-8,NA,TRBJ1-5,CASSLVPDRPNQPQHF,TGTGCCAGCAGCTTAGTCCCCGACAGACCCAATCAGCCCCAGCATTTT
few,TRBV6-6,TRBD2,TRBJ2-1,CASSPLAGVNNEQFF,TGTGCCAGCAGTCCACTAGCGGGGGTCAACAATGAGCAGTTCTTC
NA,TRBV11-3,NA,TRBJ1-3,CASGRGSSGGNTIYF,TGTGCCAGCGGCAGGGGAAGTTCGGGTGGAAACACCATATATTTT
NA,TRBV6-2/TRBV6-3,NA,TRBJ1-1,CASSYGWRAGETEAFF,TGTGCCAGCAGTTACGGGTGGAGGGCAGGGGAGACTGAAGCTTTCTTT
NA,TRBV28,NA,TRBJ1-2,CASRPTGGHNYGYTF,TGTGCCAGCCGGCCGACAGGAGGTCACAACTATGGCTACACCTTC
NA,TRBV7-2,NA,TRBJ1-5,CASSLSSNQPQHF,TGTGCCAGCAGCTTAAGTAGCAATCAGCCCCAGCATTTT
NA,TRBV6-1,NA,TRBJ1-1,CASSEKGEATEAFF,TGTGCCAGCAGTGAAAAGGGTGAGGCCACTGAAGCTTTCTTT
NA,TRBV7-6,TRBD2,TRBJ2-1,CASSAVWERGPYNEQFF,TGTGCCAGCAGCGCCGTTTGGGAGCGGGGGCCCTACAATGAGCAGTTCTTC
few,TRBV6-5,NA,TRBJ1-6,CASSTPGKPLHF,TGTGCCAGCAGCACACCCGGAAAGCCCCTCCACTTT
NA,TRBV19,NA,TRBJ1-2,CASRPRDLYGYTF,TGTGCCAGTCGCCCGAGGGATCTCTATGGCTACACCTTC